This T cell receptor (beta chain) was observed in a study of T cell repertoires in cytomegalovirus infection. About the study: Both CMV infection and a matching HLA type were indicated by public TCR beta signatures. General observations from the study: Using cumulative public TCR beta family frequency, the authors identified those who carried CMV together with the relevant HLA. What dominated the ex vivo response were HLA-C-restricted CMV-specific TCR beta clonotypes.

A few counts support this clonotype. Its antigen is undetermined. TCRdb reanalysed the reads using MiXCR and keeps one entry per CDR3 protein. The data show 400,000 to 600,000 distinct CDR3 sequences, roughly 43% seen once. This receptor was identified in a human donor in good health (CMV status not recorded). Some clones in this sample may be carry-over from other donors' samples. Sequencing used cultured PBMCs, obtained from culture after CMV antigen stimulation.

The CDR3 sequence: CASSQLGTGDGYTF. In nucleotides, the CDR3 is TGCGCCAGCAGCCAACTCGGGACAGGAGATGGCTACACCTTC. The V gene is TRBV4-1, the J gene TRBJ1-2, with 8 nucleotides matching TRBD1. The germline gives CDR1 MGHRA, CDR2 YSYEKL. Trimming at V came to 2 bases and at J to 6 bases, leaving 5 bases not matched to a gene. This CDR3 region has 14 residues.